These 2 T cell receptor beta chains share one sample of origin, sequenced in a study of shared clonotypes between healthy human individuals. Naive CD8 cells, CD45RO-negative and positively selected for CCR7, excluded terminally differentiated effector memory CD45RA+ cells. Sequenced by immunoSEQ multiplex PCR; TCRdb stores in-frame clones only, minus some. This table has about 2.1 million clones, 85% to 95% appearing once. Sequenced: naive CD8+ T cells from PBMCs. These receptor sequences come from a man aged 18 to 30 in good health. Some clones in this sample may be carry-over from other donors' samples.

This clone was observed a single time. The CDR3 protein is CASSPFSGRDQETQYF. CDR3 nucleotides: TGCGCCAGCAGCCCGTTTAGCGGGAGGGACCAAGAGACCCAGTACTTC. This chain connects TRBV4-1 to TRBJ2-5, with 11 bases that match TRBD2. From germline, CDR1 is MGHRA and CDR2 YSYEKL. After removal of 4 bases from V and 0 bases from J, the junction contained 4 bases not matched to a gene. The CDR3 sequence is 16 residues long.

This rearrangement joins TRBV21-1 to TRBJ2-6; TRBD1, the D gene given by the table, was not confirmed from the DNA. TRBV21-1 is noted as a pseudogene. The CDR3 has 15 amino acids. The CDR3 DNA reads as TGTGCCAGCAGCAATGAGGGGACAGGGGCCAACGTCCTGACTTTC. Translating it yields CASSNEGTGANVLTF.